One and the same sample provided the 9 T cell receptor beta chains below, sequenced in a study of shared clonotypes between healthy human individuals. The table came from immunoSEQ multiplex PCR; TCRdb's copy has only in-frame clones and leaves some out. The top ten clones hold around 0.057% of a sample with roughly 640,000 clones, more than 95% of them seen once. The specimen was naive CD4+ T cells sorted from blood. Subset indicated: CD45RA+ positively selected. These receptors were taken from a woman aged 25-40 years in good health.

The V and J genes are TRBV5-1 and TRBJ1-1; D might be TRBD1 (6 bases). V was shortened by 0 bases and J by 7 bases, with 16 bases between the two germline ends. The CDR3 contains 15 residues. Germline V CDR1 and CDR2: SGHRS, YFSETQ. The CDR3 DNA follows: TGCGCCAGCAGCTTGGAGGGGGGCAACCGTCGTGAAGCTTTCTTT. Its translation is CASSLEGGNRREAFF.

V usage is TRBV29-1 and J usage is TRBJ2-3; no firm D call. V was shortened by 5 bases and J by 0 bases, with 12 bases between the two germline ends. This CDR3 has 14 amino acids. Germline values: CDR1 SQVTM, CDR2 ANQGSEA. DNA for the CDR3: TGCAGCGTTAGCCTCACAGTGAGCACAGATACGCAGTATTTT. Its protein product is CSVSLTVSTDTQYF.

To note about this clone: At the DNA level, this CDR3 is encoded by other sequences in the same sample as well. For the CDR3, the DNA is TGTGCCAGCTCACCTACCGGGACCTACGAGCAGTACTTC. This codes for CASSPTGTYEQYF. The chain joins TRBV18 to TRBJ2-7; D is perhaps TRBD2 (5 bases). V was clipped by 3 bases and J by 2 bases, with 8 bases between them. The CDR3 totals 13 residues. CDR1 KGHSH and CDR2 LQKENI come from the germline V gene.

The chain links TRBV7-8 to TRBJ2-7, with TRBD2 matching over 7 bases. The CDR3 runs 16 residues. The J segment lost 4 bases and the V segment lost 5 bases, leaving 14 bases of the junction unmatched. The germline V gene has CDR1 SGHVS and CDR2 FQNEAQ. Here the CDR3 reads CASSRQGAGASYEQYF. In nucleotides, the CDR3 is TGTGCCAGCAGCCGCCAAGGGGCGGGAGCTTCTTACGAGCAGTACTTC.

The chain links TRBV14 to TRBJ2-1; TRBD1 or TRBD2 may be the D gene (6 bases each). Germline V gives CDR1 SGHDN, CDR2 FVKESK. Trimming took 1 base from V and 8 from J, leaving 21 bases between them. This CDR3 has 17 amino acids. The DNA of the CDR3 is TGTGCCAGCAGCCAAGTAGGGGGGTACCAGGCCTGGGATGAGCAGTTCTTC. Its translation: CASSQVGGYQAWDEQFF.

This clone was seen a handful of times. The chain recombines TRBV19 with TRBJ1-5; D may be TRBD1 (5 bases). Germline V CDR1 and CDR2: LNHDA, SQIVND (reference sequence). V was shortened by 4 bases and J by 3 bases, with 10 bases between the two germline ends. The CDR3 loop spans 14 amino acids. CDR3: CASSTDSFNQPQHF. CDR3 nucleotides: TGTGCCAGTAGTACCGACAGCTTCAATCAGCCCCAGCATTTT.

The rearrangement uses TRBV2 and TRBJ2-1; 9 positions agree with TRBD2. From germline, CDR1 is SNHLY and CDR2 FYNNEI. The CDR3 has 20 amino acids. Trimming took 4 bases from V and 4 from J; bases not matched to a gene: 20. CDR3 in DNA: TGTGCCAGCAGTGGCCCAACGGTAGCAAGCGGGAGGACTACTTACAATGAGCAGTTCTTC. Its protein product is CASSGPTVASGRTTYNEQFF. The entire variable domain, with the rest obtained from reference TRBV2 and TRBJ2-1, is as follows: EPEVTQTPSHQVTQMGQEVILRCVPISNHLYFYWYRQILGQKVEFLVSFYNNEISEKSEIFDDQFSVERPDGSNFTLKIRSTKLEDSAMYFCASSGPTVASGRTTYNEQFFGPGTRLTVL.

The chain employs TRBV5-1 and TRBJ1-1; weak D call: TRBD1 (5 bases). Germline CDR1 is SGHRS and CDR2 is YFSETQ. This CDR3 region has 15 residues. The V end lost 1 base, the J end lost 1 base, and 11 bases lay between the germline ends. The CDR3 nucleotides are TGCGCCAGCAGCTTGCCCCAGGGTGCGAACACTGAAGCTTTCTTT. Amino acid sequence: CASSLPQGANTEAFF. Drawing the rest from reference TRBV5-1 and TRBJ1-1, the complete variable domain is KAGVTQTPRYLIKTRGQQVTLSCSPISGHRSVSWYQQTPGQGLQFLFEYFSETQRNKGNFPGRFSGRQFSNSRSEMNVSTLELGDSALYLCASSLPQGANTEAFFGQGTRLTVV.

The chain recombines TRBV9 with TRBJ1-5; TRBD1 might be the D (5 bases). V gave up 3 bases and J gave up 6 bases, with 16 bases separating them. The germline V gene encodes CDR1 SGDLS and CDR2 YYNGEE. The CDR3 is 15 residues long. The CDR3 coding sequence is TGTGCCAGCAGCGCCGGGGGAGGGCGAGTTCAGCCCCAGCATTTT. Translation: CASSAGGGRVQPQHF.